The clone carrying this T cell receptor beta chain occurred a few times. Its antigen is undetermined. The sample comes from a study of post-analysis software for immune sequencing data. Findings and limits, study-wide: About 5 TRBV segments were significantly more frequent in patients than in controls. TRBV5-6, TRBV5-1 and TRBV20-1 were among these segments. The authors found that F measure strongly co-clustered same-batch samples.

cDNA libraries of TCR beta carried unique molecular identifiers. TCRdb fed the PCR reads into MiXCR, producing one record per CDR3 protein. The table lists about 770,000 distinct CDR3 sequences, about 45% of them singletons. The germline V gene has CDR1 SQVTM and CDR2 ANQGSEA. V shed 4 bases and J 8 bases; nucleotides not matched to a gene: 10. There are 14 residues in the CDR3. This receptor was obtained from a girl aged 5-17 years with multiple sclerosis. The chain recombines TRBV29-1 with TRBJ2-1; 8 bases match TRBD2. The specimen was blood. CDR3 in amino acids: CSVGAWGTSHEQFF. The CDR3 DNA reads TGCAGCGTTGGTGCATGGGGGACTAGTCATGAGCAGTTCTTC.